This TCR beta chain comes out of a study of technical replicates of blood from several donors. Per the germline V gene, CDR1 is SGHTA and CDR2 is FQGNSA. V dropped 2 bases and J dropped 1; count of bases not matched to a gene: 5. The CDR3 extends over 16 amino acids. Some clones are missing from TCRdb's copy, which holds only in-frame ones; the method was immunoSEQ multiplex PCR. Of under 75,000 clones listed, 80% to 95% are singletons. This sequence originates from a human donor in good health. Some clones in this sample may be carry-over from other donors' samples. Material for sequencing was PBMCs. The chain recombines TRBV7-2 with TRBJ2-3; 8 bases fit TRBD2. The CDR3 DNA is TGTGCCAGCAGCTTAAGCGGGAGTTCGGGCACAGATACGCAGTATTTT. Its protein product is CASSLSGSSGTDTQYF.